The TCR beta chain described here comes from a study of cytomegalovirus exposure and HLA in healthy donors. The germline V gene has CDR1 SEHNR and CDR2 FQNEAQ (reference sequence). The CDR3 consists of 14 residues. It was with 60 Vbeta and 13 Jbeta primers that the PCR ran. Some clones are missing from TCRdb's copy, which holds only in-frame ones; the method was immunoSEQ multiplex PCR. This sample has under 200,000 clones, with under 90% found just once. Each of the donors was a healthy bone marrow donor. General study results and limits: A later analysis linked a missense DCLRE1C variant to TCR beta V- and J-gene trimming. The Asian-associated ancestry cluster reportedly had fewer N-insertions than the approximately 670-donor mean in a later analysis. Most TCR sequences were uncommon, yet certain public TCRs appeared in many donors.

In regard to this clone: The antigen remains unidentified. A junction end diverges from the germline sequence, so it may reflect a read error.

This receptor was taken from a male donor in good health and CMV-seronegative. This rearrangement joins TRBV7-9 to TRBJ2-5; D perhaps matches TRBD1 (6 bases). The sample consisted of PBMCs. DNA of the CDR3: TGTTCCAGCAGCGTACGGACAGACCAAGAGACCCAGTACTTC. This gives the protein CSSSVRTDQETQYF.